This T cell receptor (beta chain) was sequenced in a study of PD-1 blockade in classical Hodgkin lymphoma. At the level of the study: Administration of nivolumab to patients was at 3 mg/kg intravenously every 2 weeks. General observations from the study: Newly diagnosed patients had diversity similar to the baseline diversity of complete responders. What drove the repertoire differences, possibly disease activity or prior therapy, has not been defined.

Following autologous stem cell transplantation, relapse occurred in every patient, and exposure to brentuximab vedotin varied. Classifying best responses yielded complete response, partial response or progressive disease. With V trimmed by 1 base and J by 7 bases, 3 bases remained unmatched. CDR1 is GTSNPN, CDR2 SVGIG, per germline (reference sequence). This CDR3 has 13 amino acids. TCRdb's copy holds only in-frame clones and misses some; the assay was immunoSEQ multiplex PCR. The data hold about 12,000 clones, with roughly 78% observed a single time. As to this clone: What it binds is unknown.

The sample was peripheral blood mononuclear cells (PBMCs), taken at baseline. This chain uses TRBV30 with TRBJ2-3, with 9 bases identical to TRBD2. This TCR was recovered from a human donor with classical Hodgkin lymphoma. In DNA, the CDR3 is TGTGCCTGGAGTGGCACTAGCGGGTATACGCAGTATTTT. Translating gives CAWSGTSGYTQYF.